This paragraph covers one T cell receptor beta chain sequence. Germline loops: CDR1 SGHTA, CDR2 FQGNSA. V trimming: 3 bases; J trimming: 5 bases; junction bases outside the gene matches: 4. CDR3 length equals 14 residues. In the study's own analysis: Reference gene primer amplification gave nucleated cell count estimates. The data were produced by immunoSEQ multiplex PCR, yet TCRdb's version contains in-frame clones alone and is incomplete. The V and J calls and clone size are taken from that table; D and trimming were inferred from the DNA. The data show 150,000 to 200,000 clones, 83% seen once. This sample was included in a study of blood T cell repertoires in COVID-19. Study at large: COVID-19 samples, acute and convalescent, were from the United States, Italy and Spain. T cells, B-cell-depleted T cells, or PBMCs provided the cDNA or gDNA that served as material.

The TCR originated in a woman older than 75 with acute or convalescent COVID-19. The specimen was peripheral blood. V is TRBV7-2 and J is TRBJ1-1, with TRBD1 identical over 9 bases. The CDR3 DNA sequence: TGTGCCAGCAGCTTTATACAGGGGGCGACTGAAGCTTTCTTT. Its protein is CASSFIQGATEAFF.